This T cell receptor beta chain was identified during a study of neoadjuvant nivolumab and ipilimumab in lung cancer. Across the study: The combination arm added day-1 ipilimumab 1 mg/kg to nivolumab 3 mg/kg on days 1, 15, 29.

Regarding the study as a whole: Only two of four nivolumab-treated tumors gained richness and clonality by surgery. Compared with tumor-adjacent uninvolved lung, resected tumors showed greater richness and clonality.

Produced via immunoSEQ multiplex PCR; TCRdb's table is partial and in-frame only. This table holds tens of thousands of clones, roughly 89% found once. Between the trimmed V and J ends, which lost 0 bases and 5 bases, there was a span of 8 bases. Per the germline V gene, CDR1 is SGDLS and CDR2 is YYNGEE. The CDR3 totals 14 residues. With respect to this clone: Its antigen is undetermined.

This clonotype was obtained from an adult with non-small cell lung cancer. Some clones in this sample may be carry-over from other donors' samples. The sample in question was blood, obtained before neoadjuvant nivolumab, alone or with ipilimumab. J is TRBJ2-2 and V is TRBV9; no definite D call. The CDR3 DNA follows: TGTGCCAGCAGCGTAGGGGTTGCTACCGGGGAGCTGTTTTTT. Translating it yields CASSVGVATGELFF.